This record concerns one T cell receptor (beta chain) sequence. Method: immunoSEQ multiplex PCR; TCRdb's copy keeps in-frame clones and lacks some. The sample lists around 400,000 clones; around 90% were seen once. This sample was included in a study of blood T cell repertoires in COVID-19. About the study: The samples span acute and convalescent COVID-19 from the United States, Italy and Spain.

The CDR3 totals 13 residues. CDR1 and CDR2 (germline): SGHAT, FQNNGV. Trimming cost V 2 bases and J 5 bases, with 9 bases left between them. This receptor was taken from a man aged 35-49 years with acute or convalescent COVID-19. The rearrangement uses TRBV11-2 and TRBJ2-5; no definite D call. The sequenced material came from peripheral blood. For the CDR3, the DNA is TGTGCCAGCAGCTTAACACCCCAGGAGACCCAGTACTTC. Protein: CASSLTPQETQYF. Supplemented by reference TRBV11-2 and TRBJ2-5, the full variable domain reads EAGVAQSPRYKIIEKRQSVAFWCNPISGHATLYWYQQILGQGPKLLIQFQNNGVVDDSQLPKDRFSAERLKGVDSTLKIQPAKLEDSAVYLCASSLTPQETQYFGPGTRLLVL.